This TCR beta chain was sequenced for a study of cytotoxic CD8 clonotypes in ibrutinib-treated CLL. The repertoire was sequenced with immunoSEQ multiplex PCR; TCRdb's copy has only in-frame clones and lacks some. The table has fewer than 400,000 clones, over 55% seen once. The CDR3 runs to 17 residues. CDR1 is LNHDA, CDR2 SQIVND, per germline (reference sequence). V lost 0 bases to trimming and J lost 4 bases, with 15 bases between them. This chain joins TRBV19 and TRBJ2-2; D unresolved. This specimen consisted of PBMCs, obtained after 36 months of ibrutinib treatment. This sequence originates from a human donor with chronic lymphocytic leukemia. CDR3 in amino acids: CASSIDRLVWGTGELFF. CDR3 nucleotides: TGTGCCAGTAGTATAGATCGCCTCGTATGGGGCACCGGGGAGCTGTTTTTT.